This T cell receptor beta chain originates from a study of control samples from healthy donors and cancer patients. Assay: immunoSEQ multiplex PCR; the TCRdb copy retains only in-frame clones and omits some. The sample shows tens of thousands of clones, approximately 70% of them seen only once. The CDR3 loop spans 11 amino acids. The V and J ends lost 6 bases and 5 bases respectively, with 7 bases between them. Germline V lookup: CDR1 MDHEN, CDR2 SYDVKM. This sequence was found in a male donor with melanoma. The rearrangement links TRBV28 to TRBJ2-5, with D maybe TRBD1 (5 bases). Input material: formalin-fixed, paraffin-embedded tissue. The CDR3 DNA sequence: TGTGCCAGCAGGAAGGGGGAGACCCAGTACTTC. Protein product: CASRKGETQYF.